A single sample gave rise to the 8 T cell receptor beta chains below, sequenced in a study of cytomegalovirus exposure and HLA in healthy donors (dated by TCRdb to 2016 to 2017). The library was built by means of the immunoSEQ multiplex PCR assay. A mixture of 60 forward primers for TCR Vbeta segments and 13 reverse primers for TCR Jbeta segments was used in the multiplex PCR. TCRdb re-hosts the immuneACCESS table, in-frame sequences only. Its copies lack some clones; in the studies checked, an unresolved V gene accounts for under half of them, and the cause for the rest is not known. The sample yields fewer than 200,000 clones; approximately 80% were counted once. Clones ranked in the top ten supply 1.3% of the sample. Sequencing was performed on PBMCs. The origin of the receptors is a man aged 25-45 years in good health and CMV-seronegative.

This clone was detected a few times. The V and J genes are TRBV19 and TRBJ2-2; D possibly corresponds to TRBD2 (5 bases). This CDR3 region has 14 residues. Deletions cut 4 bases from V and 5 bases from J, with 11 bases between. The germline V gene encodes CDR1 LNHDA and CDR2 SQIVND (reference sequence). CDR3 sequence (DNA): TGTGCCAGTAGTACCCTAGGACTGACCGGGGAGCTGTTTTTT. This encodes CASSTLGLTGELFF.

The rearrangement links TRBV23-1 to TRBJ2-1; 8 bases match TRBD1. TRBV23-1 is an open reading frame, and its role is uncertain. This CDR3 contains 20 residues. V lost 0 bases, J lost 8 bases, and 21 bases stayed unmatched. The CDR3 loop is CASSQSGSKTGATTLHEQFF. The CDR3 DNA reads as TGCGCCAGCAGTCAATCGGGGTCAAAGACAGGGGCTACTACACTCCATGAGCAGTTCTTC.

This clone was detected only once. This rearrangement joins TRBV28 to TRBJ2-3; D perhaps matches TRBD2 (5 bases). From germline, CDR1 is MDHEN and CDR2 SYDVKM. Trimming took 8 bases from V and 1 from J, leaving 13 bases between them. This CDR3 has 14 residues. CDR3: CASGAATRTDTQYF. As DNA, the CDR3 is TGTGCCAGCGGAGCGGCCACACGCACAGATACGCAGTATTTT.

J is TRBJ2-1 and V is TRBV6-4; 7 nucleotides align to TRBD2. After removal of 4 bases from V and 10 bases from J, the junction contained 4 bases not matched to a gene. The CDR3 is 12 residues long. Germline loops: CDR1 MRHNA, CDR2 SNTAGT. CDR3 coding DNA: TGTGCCAGCAGTGGTCCGGGACTAGAGCAGTTCTTC. Translating gives CASSGPGLEQFF.

The CDR3 here is CASSQGLGYNEQFF. The CDR3 DNA reads as TGCGCCAGCAGCCAGGGACTAGGTTACAATGAGCAGTTCTTC. The chain combines TRBV4-1 with TRBJ2-1, with 8 nucleotides matching TRBD2. Trimming removed 3 bases from V and 4 bases from J; junction bases left unmatched: 2. Germline values: CDR1 MGHRA, CDR2 YSYEKL. This CDR3 is 14 amino acids long.

The rearrangement joins TRBV30 to TRBJ1-5; D remains ambiguous. V was cut by 2 bases and J by 5 bases, with 10 bases left in between. Germline V lookup: CDR1 GTSNPN, CDR2 SVGIG (reference sequence). There are 13 residues in the CDR3. CDR3 nucleotide sequence: TGTGCCTGGAGTTGGTCTTCGGATCAGCCCCAGCATTTT. This codes for CAWSWSSDQPQHF.

The chain carries TRBV4-3 and TRBJ2-7, with 9 bases identical to TRBD1. Trimming took 1 base from V and 4 from J; bases not matched to a gene: 5. The length of the CDR3 is 15 residues. Germline CDR1 LGHNA, CDR2 YSLEER. CDR3: CASSQAQGAPYEQYF. The CDR3 bases are TGCGCCAGCAGCCAAGCACAGGGGGCGCCTTACGAGCAGTACTTC.

The chain joins TRBV7-2 to TRBJ1-2; 8 bases align to TRBD1. Losses at the gene ends were 1 base for V and 5 bases for J; bases not matched to a gene: 9. This CDR3 region has 16 residues. Germline V gene data show CDR1 as SGHTA and CDR2 as FQGNSA. CDR3 nucleotides: TGTGCCAGCAGCTTAGTCGGGGCAGGGGGCGATTATGGCTACACCTTC. Translation gives CASSLVGAGGDYGYTF.